The present entry profiles one T cell receptor (beta chain) with its context. Antigen specificity is unknown. This sample is part of a study of blood T cells in healthy people across ages. The individuals who served as donors were healthy Caucasians living in Russia, aged roughly 6 to 95. Study outcomes and limitations: Using unsorted PBMCs precluded a conclusive naive versus antigen-experienced comparison. Samples with more naive T cells showed higher observed beta diversity.

Sample-barcoded 5' priming and a J-beta primer mix drove a second PCR of about 6 to 12 cycles. A template-switch adaptor that had 12 random nucleotides put a tag on each cDNA molecule. One entry per CDR3 protein results from TCRdb running MiXCR on the 5' RACE reads. This table has about 1,600,000 distinct CDR3 sequences, about 43% appearing once. The V segment lost 7 bases and the J segment 0 bases; nucleotides outside the gene matches: 10. This CDR3 is built from 16 residues. Germline CDR1 SEHNR, CDR2 FQNEAQ (reference sequence). This TCR came from a woman aged 18 to 35 in good health. Sequenced: blood. The chain has TRBV7-9 and TRBJ2-3, with TRBD2 matching over 7 bases. This chain's CDR3 is CASTYSSGGSTDTQYF. The CDR3 bases are TGTGCCAGCACCTATAGCTCGGGAGGTAGCACAGATACGCAGTATTTT.